A single sample is the source of the 7 T cell receptor beta chains below, sequenced in a study of shared T cell receptors in the human thymus. Clones were sequenced by immunoSEQ multiplex PCR, and TCRdb holds only the in-frame ones, with some missing. The top ten hold just under 0.0095% of the sample, which has 600,000 or so clones, about 87% seen once. The data were also submitted as part of a second study, on human thymus T cells.

The source material was thymocytes. The receptors were gathered from a boy under two years old with a congenital heart defect.

CDR3: CASVSGTKTQYF. The CDR3 nucleotides read TGTGCCAGTGTCTCCGGGACTAAAACGCAGTATTTT. The rearrangement joins TRBV19 to TRBJ2-3; 7 bases are a match to TRBD2. The CDR3 spans 12 residues. V lost 8 bases and J lost 9; bases outside the gene matches: 8. CDR1 is LNHDA and CDR2 is SQIVND in the germline V gene (reference sequence).

The genes are TRBV5-1 and TRBJ2-7; the match to TRBD1 covers 9 bases. The CDR3 spans 14 residues. The V and J ends lost 2 bases and 4 bases, in that order; junction bases with no gene match: 4. Germline V gene data show CDR1 as SGHRS and CDR2 as YFSETQ. CDR3 residues: CASSFTGGPYEQYF. The CDR3 bases are TGCGCCAGCAGCTTCACAGGGGGCCCTTACGAGCAGTACTTC. Drawing the rest from reference TRBV5-1 and TRBJ2-7, the complete variable domain is KAGVTQTPRYLIKTRGQQVTLSCSPISGHRSVSWYQQTPGQGLQFLFEYFSETQRNKGNFPGRFSGRQFSNSRSEMNVSTLELGDSALYLCASSFTGGPYEQYFGPGTRLTVT.

This clone has a handful of counts. This chain uses TRBV28 with TRBJ1-3; TRBD1 is a possible D gene (5 bases). V was cut by 7 bases and J by 4 bases, with 20 bases left in between. From germline, CDR1 is MDHEN and CDR2 SYDVKM. The CDR3 has 16 residues. CDR3 coding DNA: TGTGCCAGCACCAAAGGGGCGAGGGAGGCCGGAAACACCATATATTTT. Residues: CASTKGAREAGNTIYF.

The rearrangement links TRBV27 to TRBJ2-7, with 11 bases that match TRBD1. Trimming removed 3 bases from V and 5 bases from J; junction bases left unmatched: 6. CDR1 is MNHEY, CDR2 SMNVEV, per germline (reference sequence). This CDR3 is 15 amino acids long. The CDR3 DNA sequence: TGTGCCAGCAGTTTTGACTGGGACAGGGGGAACGAGCAGTACTTC. It encodes CASSFDWDRGNEQYF.

The CDR3 here is CASRSTRGTANEKLFF. The CDR3 bases are TGTGCCAGCAGATCGACCCGAGGGACAGCGAATGAAAAACTGTTTTTT. The chain is built from TRBV25-1 and TRBJ1-4; 7 bases match TRBD1. Germline V gives CDR1 MGHDK, CDR2 SYGVNS. V was clipped by 6 bases and J by 5 bases; unmatched bases: 12. The CDR3 has 16 amino acids.

This clone appeared a single time. V gene TRBV30 combines with J gene TRBJ2-7; no firm D call. The CDR3 consists of 13 residues. The V gene's germline CDR1 is GTSNPN and CDR2 SVGIG (reference sequence). V was shortened by 5 bases and J by 0 bases, with 11 bases between the two germline ends. CDR3 loop: CAWDRVGSYEQYF. CDR3 in DNA: TGTGCCTGGGACCGGGTCGGCTCCTACGAGCAGTACTTC. The full variable domain, its missing parts supplied by reference TRBV30 and TRBJ2-7, is SQTIHQWPATLVQPVGSPLSLECTVEGTSNPNLYWYRQAAGRGLQLLFYSVGIGQISSEVPQNLSASRPQDRQFILSSKKLLLSDSGFYLCAWDRVGSYEQYFGPGTRLTVT.

V usage is TRBV27 and J usage is TRBJ1-2, with D maybe TRBD1 (5 bases). Trimming left V 6 bases short and J 8 bases short, with 13 bases between. The CDR3 loop spans 12 amino acids. The germline gives CDR1 MNHEY, CDR2 SMNVEV (reference sequence). The CDR3 coding sequence is TGTGCCAGCAGGGACCTCCGGGGGGGCTACACCTTC. Translated: CASRDLRGGYTF.